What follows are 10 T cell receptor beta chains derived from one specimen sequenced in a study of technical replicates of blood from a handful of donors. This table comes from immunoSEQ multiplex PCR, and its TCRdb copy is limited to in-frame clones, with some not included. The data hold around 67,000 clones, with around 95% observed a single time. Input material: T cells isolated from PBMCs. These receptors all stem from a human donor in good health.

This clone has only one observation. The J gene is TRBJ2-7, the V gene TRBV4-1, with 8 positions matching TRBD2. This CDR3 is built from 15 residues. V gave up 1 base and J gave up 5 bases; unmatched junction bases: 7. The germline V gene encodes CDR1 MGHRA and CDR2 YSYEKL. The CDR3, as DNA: TGCGCCAGCAGCCAAGGGCAGCGGGAGTGGGACGAGCAGTACTTC. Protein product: CASSQGQREWDEQYF.

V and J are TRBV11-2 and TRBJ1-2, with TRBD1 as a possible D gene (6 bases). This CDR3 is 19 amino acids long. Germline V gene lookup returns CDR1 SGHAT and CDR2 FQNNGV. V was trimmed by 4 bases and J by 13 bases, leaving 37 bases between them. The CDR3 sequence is CASSSIRSVLGDKISSATF. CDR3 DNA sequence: TGTGCCAGCAGCTCAATAAGGAGCGTATTGGGGGACAAGATCTCTTCGGCCACCTTC.

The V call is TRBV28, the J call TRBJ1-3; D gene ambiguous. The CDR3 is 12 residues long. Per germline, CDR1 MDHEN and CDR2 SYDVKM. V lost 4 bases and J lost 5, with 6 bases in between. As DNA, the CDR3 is TGTGCCAGCAGTTCACAACGAAACACCATATATTTT. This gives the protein CASSSQRNTIYF.

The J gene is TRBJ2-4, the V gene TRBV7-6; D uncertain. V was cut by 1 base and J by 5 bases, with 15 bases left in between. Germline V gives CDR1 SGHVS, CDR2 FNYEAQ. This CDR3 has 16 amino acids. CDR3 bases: TGTGCCAGCAGCTTAGGCCGAGTCGGTGTCCAAAACATTCAGTACTTC. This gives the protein CASSLGRVGVQNIQYF. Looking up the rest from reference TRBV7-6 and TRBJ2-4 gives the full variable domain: GAGVSQSPRYKVTKRGQDVALRCDPISGHVSLYWYRQALGQGPEFLTYFNYEAQQDKSGLPNDRFSAERPEGSISTLTIQRTEQRDSAMYRCASSLGRVGVQNIQYFGAGTRLSVL.

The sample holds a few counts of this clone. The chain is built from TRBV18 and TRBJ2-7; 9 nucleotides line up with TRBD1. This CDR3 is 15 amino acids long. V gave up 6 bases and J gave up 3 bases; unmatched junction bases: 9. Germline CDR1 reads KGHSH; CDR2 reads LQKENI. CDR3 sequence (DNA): TGTGCCAGCTCGCGCACAGGGGGCGACTTCTACGAGCAGTACTTC. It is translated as CASSRTGGDFYEQYF.

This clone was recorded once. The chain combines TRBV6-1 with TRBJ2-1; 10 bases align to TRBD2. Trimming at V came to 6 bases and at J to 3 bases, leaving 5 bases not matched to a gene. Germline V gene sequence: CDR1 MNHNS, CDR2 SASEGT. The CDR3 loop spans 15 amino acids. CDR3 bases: TGTGCCAGCAGAGTAGCGGGGGGCTACTACAATGAGCAGTTCTTC. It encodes CASRVAGGYYNEQFF.

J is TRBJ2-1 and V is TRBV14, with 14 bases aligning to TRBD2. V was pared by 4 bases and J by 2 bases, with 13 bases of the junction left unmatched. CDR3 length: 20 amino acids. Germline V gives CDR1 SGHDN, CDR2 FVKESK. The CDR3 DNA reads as TGTGCCAGCAGCCCTCGGTACGGGACTAGCGGGAGCTTAACCTACAATGAGCAGTTCTTC. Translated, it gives CASSPRYGTSGSLTYNEQFF. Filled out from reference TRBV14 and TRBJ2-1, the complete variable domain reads EAGVTQFPSHSVIEKGQTVTLRCDPISGHDNLYWYRRVMGKEIKFLLHFVKESKQDESGMPNNRFLAERTGGTYSTLKVQPAELEDSGVYFCASSPRYGTSGSLTYNEQFFGPGTRLTVL.

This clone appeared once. CDR3 in DNA: TGTGCCAGCAGCCTTTTACAGGTGAACACTGAAGCTTTCTTT. Translating it yields CASSLLQVNTEAFF. V is TRBV6-1 and J is TRBJ1-1, with D possibly TRBD1 on 5 matching bases. V lost 6 bases and J 0 bases, leaving 11 bases between the germline ends. This CDR3 contains 14 residues. CDR1 is MNHNS, CDR2 SASEGT, per germline.

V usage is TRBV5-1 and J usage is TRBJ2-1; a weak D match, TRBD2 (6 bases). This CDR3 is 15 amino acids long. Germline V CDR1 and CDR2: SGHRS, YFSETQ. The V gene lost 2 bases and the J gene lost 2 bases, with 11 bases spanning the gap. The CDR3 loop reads CASSLLAGTYNEQFF. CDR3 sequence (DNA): TGCGCCAGCAGCTTACTTGCGGGAACCTACAATGAGCAGTTCTTC.

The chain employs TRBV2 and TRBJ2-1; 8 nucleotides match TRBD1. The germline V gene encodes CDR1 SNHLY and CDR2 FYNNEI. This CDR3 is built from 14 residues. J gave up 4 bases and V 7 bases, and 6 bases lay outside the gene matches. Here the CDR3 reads CASMVDRGYNEQFF. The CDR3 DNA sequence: TGTGCCAGCATGGTCGACAGGGGTTACAATGAGCAGTTCTTC.